This record covers a single T cell receptor beta chain. This CDR3 is built from 15 residues. The ends lost 3 bases at V and 6 bases at J; junction bases unmatched: 7. From germline, CDR1 is KGHSH and CDR2 LQKENI. Original processing methods: Amplification of reference gene primers provided the estimated nucleated cell counts. Data came from immunoSEQ multiplex PCR; TCRdb stores just in-frame clones and leaves some out. That table gives V, J and clone size, and the DNA gave D and trimming. Of a few hundred thousand clones listed, roughly 90% are singletons. The data stem from a study of blood T cell repertoires in COVID-19. At the level of the study: T cells, B-cell-depleted T cells, or PBMCs supplied cDNA or gDNA.

The sequencing sample was made of peripheral blood. The gene calls are TRBV18 and TRBJ1-5; 8 bases match TRBD1. The TCR sequence derives from a woman under 40 with COVID-19, enrolled during active disease. The CDR3 bases are TGTGCCAGCTCACCGGGGGGACAGGTCCCTCAGCCCCAGCATTTT. The encoded protein is CASSPGGQVPQPQHF.